This entry concerns a single T cell receptor (beta chain). What it recognizes is unknown. Trimming pared 0 bases from V and 7 bases from J, leaving 7 bases between. The CDR3 spans 13 residues. Germline V CDR1 and CDR2: SGHRS, YFSETQ. These data are taken from a study of CD8 T cells in ankylosing spondylitis. Notes on the study in general: Both synovial fluid and blood in reactive arthritis had previously been reported to carry some motif variants. It appeared that ankylosing spondylitis blood was characterized by a TCR beta motif of several highly homologous variants. Those disease-linked clones were CD8+; they were also relatively rare in peripheral blood. The clones that were linked to disease were reported to be significantly enriched in matched synovial fluid samples from ankylosing spondylitis patients.

TCRdb used MiXCR to reprocess the 5' RACE reads, holding one entry per CDR3 protein. The repertoire holds some 120,000 distinct CDR3 sequences, with approximately 14% as singletons. Material: blood, either unsorted or a sorted T cell fraction (not recorded which). The chain is built from TRBV5-1 and TRBJ2-2, with unresolved D. The sequence came from a female donor with ankylosing spondylitis or in good health (not recorded which). The CDR3 coding sequence is TGCGCCAGCAGCTTGGGATTAAGCGGGGAGCTGTTTTTT. It translates to CASSLGLSGELFF.